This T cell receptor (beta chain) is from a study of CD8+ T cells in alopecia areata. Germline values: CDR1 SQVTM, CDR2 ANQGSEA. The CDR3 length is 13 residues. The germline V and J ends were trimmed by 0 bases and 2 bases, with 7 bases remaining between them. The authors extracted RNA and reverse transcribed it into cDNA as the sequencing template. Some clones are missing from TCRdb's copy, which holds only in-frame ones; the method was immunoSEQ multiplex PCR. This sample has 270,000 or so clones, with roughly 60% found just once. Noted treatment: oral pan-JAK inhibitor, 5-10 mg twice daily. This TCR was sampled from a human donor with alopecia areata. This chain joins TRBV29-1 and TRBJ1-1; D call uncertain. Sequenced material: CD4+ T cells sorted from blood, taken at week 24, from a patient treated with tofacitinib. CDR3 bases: TGCAGCGTTGAAGATCTCCCTAACACTGAAGCTTTCTTT. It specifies CSVEDLPNTEAFF.